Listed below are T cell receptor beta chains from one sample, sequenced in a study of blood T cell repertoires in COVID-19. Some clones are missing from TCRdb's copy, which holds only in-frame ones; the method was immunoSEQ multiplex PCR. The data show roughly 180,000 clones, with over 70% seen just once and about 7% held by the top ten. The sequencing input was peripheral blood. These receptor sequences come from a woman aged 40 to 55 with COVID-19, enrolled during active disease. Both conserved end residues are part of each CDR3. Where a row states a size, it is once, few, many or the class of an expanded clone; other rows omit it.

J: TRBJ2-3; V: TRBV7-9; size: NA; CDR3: CASSLRGRLADFSTDTQYF
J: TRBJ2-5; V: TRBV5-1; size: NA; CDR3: CASSPGTAQETQYF
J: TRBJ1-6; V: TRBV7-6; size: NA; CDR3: CASSPTLDRRSSYNSPLHF
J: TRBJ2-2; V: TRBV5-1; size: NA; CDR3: CASSLVPTSGTSNTGELFF
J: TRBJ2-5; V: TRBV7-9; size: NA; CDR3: CASSLMWEGLETQYF
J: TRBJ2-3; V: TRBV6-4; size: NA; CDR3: CASSDVRLETQYF
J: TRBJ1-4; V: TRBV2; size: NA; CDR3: CASSGQVLSKEKLFF
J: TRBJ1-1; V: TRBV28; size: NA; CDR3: CASSYNLDSAFMNTEAFF
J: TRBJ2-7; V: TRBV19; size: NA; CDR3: CASSIPGGIYEQYF
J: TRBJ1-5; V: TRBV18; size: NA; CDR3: CASSPSGTPAQHF
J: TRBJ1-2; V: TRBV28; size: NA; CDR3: CASSLIRGTGERGYTF
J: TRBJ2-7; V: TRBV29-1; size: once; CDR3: CSVYTGRIPYEQYF
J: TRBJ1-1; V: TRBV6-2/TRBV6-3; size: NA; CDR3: CASSSKGTGGRDTEAFF
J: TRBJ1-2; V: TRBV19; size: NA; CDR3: CASSTFTGATSYGYTF
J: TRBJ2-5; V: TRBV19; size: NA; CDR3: CASSIGLAGGETQYF
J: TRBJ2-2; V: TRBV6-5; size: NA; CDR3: CASSGDRVFTGELFF
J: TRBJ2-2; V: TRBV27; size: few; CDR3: CASGQRGGMGELFF
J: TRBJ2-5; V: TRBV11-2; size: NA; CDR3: CASGRLALGETQYF
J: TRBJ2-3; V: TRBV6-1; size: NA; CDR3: CASSEASGGATDTQYF
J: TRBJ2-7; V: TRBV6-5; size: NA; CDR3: CATTLGALYEQYF
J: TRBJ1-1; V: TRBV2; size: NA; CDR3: CASSAPDPTGAKAFF
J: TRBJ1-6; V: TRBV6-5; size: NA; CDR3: CASGTGENSPLHF
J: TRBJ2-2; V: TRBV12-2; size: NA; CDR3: CASRLEGRLAGVSCGELFF
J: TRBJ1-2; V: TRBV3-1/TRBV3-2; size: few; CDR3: CASSQGGPVGRANYGYTF
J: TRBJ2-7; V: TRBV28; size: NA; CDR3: CASQIPSVSYEQYF
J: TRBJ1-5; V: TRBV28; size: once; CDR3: CASSFSGGTQPQHF
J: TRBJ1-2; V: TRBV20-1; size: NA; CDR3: CSASPPTKDYGYTF
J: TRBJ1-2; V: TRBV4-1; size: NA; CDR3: CASTLRADLPYGYTF
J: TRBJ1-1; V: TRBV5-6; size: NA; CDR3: CASRPNRQGPMGEAFF
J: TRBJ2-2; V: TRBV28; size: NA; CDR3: CASMIRFQTDARGGELFF
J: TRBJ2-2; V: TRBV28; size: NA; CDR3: CASSLAQVTGELFF
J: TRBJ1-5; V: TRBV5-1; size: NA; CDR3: CASSWDGQGNQPQHF
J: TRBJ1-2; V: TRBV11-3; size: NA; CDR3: CASSTQGGSHYTF
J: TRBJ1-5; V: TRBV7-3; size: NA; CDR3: CASSLTGGSQPQHF
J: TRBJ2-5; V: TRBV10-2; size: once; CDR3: CASSATGLRETQYF
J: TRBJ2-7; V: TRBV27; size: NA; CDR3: CASRFGTGAYEQYF
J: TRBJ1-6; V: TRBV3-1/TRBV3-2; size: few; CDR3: CASQKSGGGPNSPLHF
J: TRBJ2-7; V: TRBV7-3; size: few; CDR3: CASSLVSSQPYEQYF
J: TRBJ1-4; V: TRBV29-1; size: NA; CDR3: CSVFGEEEKLFF
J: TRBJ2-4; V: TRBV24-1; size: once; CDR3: CATSDRDSSAKNIQYF
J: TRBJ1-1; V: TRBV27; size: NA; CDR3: CASTMDRGRTEAFF
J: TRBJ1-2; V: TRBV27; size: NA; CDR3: CASKFIEGRGGNGYTF
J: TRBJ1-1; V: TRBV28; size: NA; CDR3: CASSFPDRRFTEAFF
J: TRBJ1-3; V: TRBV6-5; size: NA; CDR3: CASSYSLTSGNTIYF
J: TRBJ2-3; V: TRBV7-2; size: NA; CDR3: CASSQGGDTQYF
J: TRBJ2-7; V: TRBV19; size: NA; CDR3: CASSISGQVVYEQYF
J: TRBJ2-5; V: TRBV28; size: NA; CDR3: CASSGTSGEETQYF
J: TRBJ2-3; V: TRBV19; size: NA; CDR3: CASSFTRLGGDTQYF